This TCR beta chain originates from a study of blood T cell repertoires in COVID-19 (TCRdb year 2020). Regarding the study in general: Collaborator samples came from the United States, Italy and Spain and covered acute and convalescent phases of COVID-19. The prospective study material was composed of cDNA or gDNA derived from T cells, B-cell-depleted T cells, or PBMCs. A freely available public database, intended as a resource for researchers studying the immune response to SARS-CoV-2, is where the repertoires were released. Samples came from the ongoing ImmuneRACE study (first 160 participants) plus 1,254 subjects from 6 global collaborators. Sample metadata almost always included a de-identified subject ID, COVID-19 status, age in years and sex. Where available, HLA class I and class II types were obtained from metadata supplied by the sample provider rather than from assay-based typing. Deeply sampled blood TCRbeta repertoires from subjects exposed to, actively infected with, or recovered from COVID-19 were included in the dataset.

In the prospective study, participants were roughly 18 to 89 years old, resided in under 30 geographic areas of the United States, and were enrolled through a virtual design. In the prospective study, participants were assigned to cohorts based on the clinical history participants reported in a screening survey and a study questionnaire. For ImmuneRACE Cohort 3, a participant was defined as recovered based on two consecutive negative NP/OP PCR tests, clearance by a healthcare professional, or resolution of symptoms. In the prospective study, whole blood, serum and a nasopharyngeal or oropharyngeal swab were collected from each participant by mobile phlebotomists. Additional blood draws and questionnaires over an approximately two-month period could optionally be provided by prospective study participants. Blood samples from the prospective study were shipped frozen or at room temperature prior to DNA extraction.

The CDR3 runs 16 amino acids, cysteine and phenylalanine included. The retained sequence is limited to the CDR3, 48 bases, with the frame set at the first base. Per the germline V gene, MNHEY is the CDR1 and SVGEGT is the CDR2. Germline trimming: 0 bases from V, 5 bases from J; junction bases outside gene matches: 5. Broader findings and caveats from the paper: The quantity of clinical and demographic metadata differed by source and by participant and was supplied without curation.

The immunoSEQ Assay, a bias-controlled multiplex PCR, was used to amplify TCRbeta CDR3 regions from genomic DNA. In the source study's methods: Within the assay, amplification of reference gene primers was used to estimate how many nucleated cells each sample contained. Sequence reads were collapsed and filtered to measure the absolute abundance of every unique TCRbeta CDR3 rearrangement. For each sample, productive Simpson clonality was calculated as the square root of Simpson's diversity index across productive rearrangements. As stored in TCRdb, this immuneACCESS dataset retains in-frame rearrangements with V and J assigned. A fraction of the clones does not appear; measured against another copy, unresolved V genes explain less than half of the discrepancy, and the remainder lacks a known reason. The DNA was the basis for D and trimming; V, J and clone size are from that table. In this sample the table shows around 400,000 clones, roughly 91% of which occur a single time. 1.7% of the sample is taken by the ten largest.

On this clone itself: The clone's antigen remains unknown. It has no much larger one-base neighbor in the sample; base qualities were not kept.

The sample was PBMCs or T cells enriched from blood (not recorded which). Rearrangement joined TRBV6-2 or TRBV6-3 to TRBJ2-2, with 8 bases aligning to TRBD2. This clonotype originated in a woman in her twenties or thirties who had recovered from COVID-19. The sequence in DNA is TGTGCCAGCAGTTACTCGACTAGCGCGCGGACCGGGGAGCTGTTTTTT. This translates into CASSYSTSARTGELFF.